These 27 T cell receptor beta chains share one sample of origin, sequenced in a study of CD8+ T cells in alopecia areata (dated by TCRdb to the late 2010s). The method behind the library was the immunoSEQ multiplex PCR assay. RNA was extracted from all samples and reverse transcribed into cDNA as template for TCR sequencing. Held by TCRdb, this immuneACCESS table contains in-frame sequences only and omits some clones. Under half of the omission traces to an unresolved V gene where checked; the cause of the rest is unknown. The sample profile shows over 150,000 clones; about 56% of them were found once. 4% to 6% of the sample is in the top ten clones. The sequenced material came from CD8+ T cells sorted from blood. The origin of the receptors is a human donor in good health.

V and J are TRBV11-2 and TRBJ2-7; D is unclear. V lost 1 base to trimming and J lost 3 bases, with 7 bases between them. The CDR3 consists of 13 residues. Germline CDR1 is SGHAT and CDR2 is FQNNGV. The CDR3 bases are TGTGCCAGCAGCTTAGGTGACATCTACGAGCAGTACTTC. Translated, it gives CASSLGDIYEQYF.

CDR3 coding DNA: TGCGCCAGCAGCATGGACACGACCTACGAGCAGTACTTC. Encoded protein: CASSMDTTYEQYF. The chain employs TRBV5-1 and TRBJ2-7; D is possibly TRBD1 (5 bases). Germline loops: CDR1 SGHRS, CDR2 YFSETQ. Trimming cost V 4 bases and J 2 bases, with 10 bases left between them. The CDR3 consists of 13 residues.

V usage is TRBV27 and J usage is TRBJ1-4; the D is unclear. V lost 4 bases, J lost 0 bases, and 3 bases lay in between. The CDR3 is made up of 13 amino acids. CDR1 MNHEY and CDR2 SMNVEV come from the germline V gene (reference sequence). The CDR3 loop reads CASSSTTNEKLFF. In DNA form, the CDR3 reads TGTGCCAGCAGTTCAACAACTAATGAAAAACTGTTTTTT.

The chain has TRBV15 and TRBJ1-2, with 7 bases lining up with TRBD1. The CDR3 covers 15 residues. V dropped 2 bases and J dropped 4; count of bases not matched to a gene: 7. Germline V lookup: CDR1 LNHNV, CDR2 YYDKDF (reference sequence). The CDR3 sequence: CATSRTTTGTYGYTF. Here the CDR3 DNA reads TGTGCCACCAGCAGAACTACGACAGGGACCTATGGCTACACCTTC.

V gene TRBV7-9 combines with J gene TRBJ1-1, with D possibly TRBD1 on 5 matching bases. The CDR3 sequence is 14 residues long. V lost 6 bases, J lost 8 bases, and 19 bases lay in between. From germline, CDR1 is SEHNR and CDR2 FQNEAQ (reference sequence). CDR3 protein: CASSFGGVTEEAFF. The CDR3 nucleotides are TGTGCCAGCAGTTTTGGGGGGGTTACAGAAGAAGCTTTCTTT. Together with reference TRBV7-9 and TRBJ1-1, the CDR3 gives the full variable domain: DTGVSQNPRHKITKRGQNVTFRCDPISEHNRLYWYRQTLGQGPEFLTYFQNEAQLEKSRLLSDRFSAERPKGSFSTLEIQRTEQGDSAMYLCASSFGGVTEEAFFGQGTRLTVV.

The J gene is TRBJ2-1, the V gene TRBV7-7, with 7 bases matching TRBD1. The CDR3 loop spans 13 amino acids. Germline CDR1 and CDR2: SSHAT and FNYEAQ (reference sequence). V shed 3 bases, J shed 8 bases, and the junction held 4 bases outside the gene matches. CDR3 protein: CASSFNRGDEQFF. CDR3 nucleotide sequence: TGTGCCAGCAGCTTTAACAGGGGCGATGAGCAGTTCTTC.

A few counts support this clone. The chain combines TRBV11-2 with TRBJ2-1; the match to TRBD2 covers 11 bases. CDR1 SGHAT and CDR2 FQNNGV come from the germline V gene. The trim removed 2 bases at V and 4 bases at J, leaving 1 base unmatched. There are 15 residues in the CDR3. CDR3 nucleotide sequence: TGTGCCAGCAGCTTAACTAGCGGGGGATACAATGAGCAGTTCTTC. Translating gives CASSLTSGGYNEQFF.

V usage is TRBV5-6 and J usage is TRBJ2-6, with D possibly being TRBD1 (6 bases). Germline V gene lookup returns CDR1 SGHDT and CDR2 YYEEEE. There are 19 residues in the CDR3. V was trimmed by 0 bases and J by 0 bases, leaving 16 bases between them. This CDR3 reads CASSLGPQGRGSGANVLTF. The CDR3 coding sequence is TGTGCCAGCAGCTTGGGCCCCCAGGGCAGGGGCTCTGGGGCCAACGTCCTGACTTTC.

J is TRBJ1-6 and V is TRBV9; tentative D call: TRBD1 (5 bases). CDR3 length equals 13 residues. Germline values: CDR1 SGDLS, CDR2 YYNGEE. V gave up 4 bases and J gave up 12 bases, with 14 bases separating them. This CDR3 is CASSPQAFGPLHF. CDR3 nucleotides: TGTGCCAGCAGCCCACAGGCTTTCGGACCCCTCCACTTT.

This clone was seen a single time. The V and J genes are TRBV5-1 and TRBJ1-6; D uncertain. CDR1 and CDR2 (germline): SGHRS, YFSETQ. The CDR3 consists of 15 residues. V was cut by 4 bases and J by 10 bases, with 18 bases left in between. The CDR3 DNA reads TGCGCCAGCAGCCTAGAGGCCGATGTGGGGTCACCCCTCCACTTT. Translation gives CASSLEADVGSPLHF. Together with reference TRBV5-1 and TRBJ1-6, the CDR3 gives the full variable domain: KAGVTQTPRYLIKTRGQQVTLSCSPISGHRSVSWYQQTPGQGLQFLFEYFSETQRNKGNFPGRFSGRQFSNSRSEMNVSTLELGDSALYLCASSLEADVGSPLHFGNGTRLTVT.

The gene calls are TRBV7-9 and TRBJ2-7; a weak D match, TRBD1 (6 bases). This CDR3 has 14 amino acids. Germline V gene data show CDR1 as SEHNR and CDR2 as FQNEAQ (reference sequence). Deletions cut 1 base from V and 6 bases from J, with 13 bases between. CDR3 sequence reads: CASSLGATGSEQYF. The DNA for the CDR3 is TGTGCCAGCAGCTTAGGCGCTACAGGGAGCGAGCAGTACTTC.

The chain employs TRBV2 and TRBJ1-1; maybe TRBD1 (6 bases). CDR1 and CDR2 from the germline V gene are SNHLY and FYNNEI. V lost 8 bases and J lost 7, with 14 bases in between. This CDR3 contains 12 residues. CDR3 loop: CASQEGEGEAFF. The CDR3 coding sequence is TGTGCCAGCCAGGAGGGGGAGGGTGAAGCTTTCTTT.

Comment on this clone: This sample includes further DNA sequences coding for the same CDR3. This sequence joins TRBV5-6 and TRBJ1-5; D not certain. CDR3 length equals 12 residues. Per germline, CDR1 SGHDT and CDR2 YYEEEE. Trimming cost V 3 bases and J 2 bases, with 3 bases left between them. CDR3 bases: TGTGCCAGCAGCTACGGCAATCAGCCCCAGCATTTT. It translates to CASSYGNQPQHF.

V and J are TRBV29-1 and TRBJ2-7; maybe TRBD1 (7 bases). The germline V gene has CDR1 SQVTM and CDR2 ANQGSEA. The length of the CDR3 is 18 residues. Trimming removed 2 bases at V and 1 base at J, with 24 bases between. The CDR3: CSVERQGRWARGSYEQYF. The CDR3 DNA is TGCAGCGTTGAAAGACAGGGACGATGGGCGCGGGGATCCTACGAGCAGTACTTC.

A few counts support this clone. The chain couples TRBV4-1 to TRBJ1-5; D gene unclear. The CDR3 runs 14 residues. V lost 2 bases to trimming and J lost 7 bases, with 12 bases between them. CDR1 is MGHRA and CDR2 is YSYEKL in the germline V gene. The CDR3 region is CASSQLPSPQPQHF. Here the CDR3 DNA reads TGCGCCAGCAGCCAACTCCCCTCGCCCCAGCCCCAGCATTTT.

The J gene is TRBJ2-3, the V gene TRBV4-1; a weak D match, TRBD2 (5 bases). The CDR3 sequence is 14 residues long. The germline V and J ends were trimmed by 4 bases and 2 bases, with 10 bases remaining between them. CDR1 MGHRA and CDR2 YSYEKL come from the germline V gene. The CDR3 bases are TGCGCCAGCAGCCCTCTAGCTCTCACAGATACGCAGTATTTT. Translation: CASSPLALTDTQYF.

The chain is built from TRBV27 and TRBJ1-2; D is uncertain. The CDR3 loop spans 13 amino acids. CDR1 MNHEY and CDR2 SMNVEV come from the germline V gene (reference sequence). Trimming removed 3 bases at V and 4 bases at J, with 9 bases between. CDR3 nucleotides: TGTGCCAGCAGTTTTGGTACCACCTATGGCTACACCTTC. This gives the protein CASSFGTTYGYTF.

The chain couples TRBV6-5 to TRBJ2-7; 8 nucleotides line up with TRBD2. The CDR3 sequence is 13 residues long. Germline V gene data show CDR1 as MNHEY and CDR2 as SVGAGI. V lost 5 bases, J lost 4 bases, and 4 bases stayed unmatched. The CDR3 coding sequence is TGTGCCAGCAGTGGACTAGCTGAGTACGAGCAGTACTTC. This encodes CASSGLAEYEQYF.

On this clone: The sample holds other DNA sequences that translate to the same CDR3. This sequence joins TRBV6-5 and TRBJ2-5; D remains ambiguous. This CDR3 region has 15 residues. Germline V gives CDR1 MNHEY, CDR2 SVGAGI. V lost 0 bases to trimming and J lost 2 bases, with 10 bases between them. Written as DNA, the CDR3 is TGTGCCAGCAGTTACTCGGGTGGTATACAAGAGACCCAGTACTTC. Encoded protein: CASSYSGGIQETQYF.

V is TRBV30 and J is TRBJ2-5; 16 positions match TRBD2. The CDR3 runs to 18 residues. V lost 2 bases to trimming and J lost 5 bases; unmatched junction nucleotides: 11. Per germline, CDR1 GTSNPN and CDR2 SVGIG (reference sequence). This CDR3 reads CAWSPTGTSGGAGETQYF. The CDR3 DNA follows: TGTGCCTGGAGTCCCACCGGGACTAGCGGGGGGGCAGGGGAGACCCAGTACTTC.

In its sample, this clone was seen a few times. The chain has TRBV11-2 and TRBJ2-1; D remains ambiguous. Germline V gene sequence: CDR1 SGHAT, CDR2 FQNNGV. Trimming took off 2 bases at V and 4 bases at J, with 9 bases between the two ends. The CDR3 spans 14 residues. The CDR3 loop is CASSLLVGYNEQFF. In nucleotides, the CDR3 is TGTGCCAGCAGCTTACTTGTGGGGTACAATGAGCAGTTCTTC.

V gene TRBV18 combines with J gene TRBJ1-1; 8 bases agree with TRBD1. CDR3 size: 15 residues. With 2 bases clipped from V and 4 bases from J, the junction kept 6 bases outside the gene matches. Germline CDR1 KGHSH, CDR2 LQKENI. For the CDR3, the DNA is TGTGCCAGCTCACCAATCGCAGGGGGCTTCACTGAAGCTTTCTTT. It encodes CASSPIAGGFTEAFF. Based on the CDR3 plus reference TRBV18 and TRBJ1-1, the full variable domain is NAGVMQNPRHLVRRRGQEARLRCSPMKGHSHVYWYRQLPEEGLKFMVYLQKENIIDESGMPKERFSAEFPKEGPSILRIQQVVRGDSAAYFCASSPIAGGFTEAFFGQGTRLTVV.

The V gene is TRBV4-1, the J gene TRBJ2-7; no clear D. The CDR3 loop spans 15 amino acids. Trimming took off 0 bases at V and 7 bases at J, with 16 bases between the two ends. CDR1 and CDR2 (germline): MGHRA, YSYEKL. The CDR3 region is CASSQDQWIVGEQYF. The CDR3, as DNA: TGCGCCAGCAGCCAAGATCAGTGGATTGTTGGGGAGCAGTACTTC.

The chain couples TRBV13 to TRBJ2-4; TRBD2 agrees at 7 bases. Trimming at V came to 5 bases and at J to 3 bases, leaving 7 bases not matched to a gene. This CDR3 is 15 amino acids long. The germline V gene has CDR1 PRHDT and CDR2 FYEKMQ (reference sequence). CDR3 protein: CASSAGREGKNIQYF. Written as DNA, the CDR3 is TGTGCCAGCAGCGCCGGAAGGGAGGGCAAAAACATTCAGTACTTC.

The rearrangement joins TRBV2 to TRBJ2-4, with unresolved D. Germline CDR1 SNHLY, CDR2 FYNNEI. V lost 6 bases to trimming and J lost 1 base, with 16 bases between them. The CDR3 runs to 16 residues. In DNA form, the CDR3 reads TGTGCCAGCAGATCCGGAGTTTACGGGGCCAAAAACATTCAGTACTTC. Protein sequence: CASRSGVYGAKNIQYF.

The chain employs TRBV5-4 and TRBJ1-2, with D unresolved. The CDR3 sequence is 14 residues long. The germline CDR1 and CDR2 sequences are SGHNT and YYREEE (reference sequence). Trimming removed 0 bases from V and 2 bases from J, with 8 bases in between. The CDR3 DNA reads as TGTGCCAGCAGCTTGGGGGTGACAAACTATGGCTACACCTTC. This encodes CASSLGVTNYGYTF.

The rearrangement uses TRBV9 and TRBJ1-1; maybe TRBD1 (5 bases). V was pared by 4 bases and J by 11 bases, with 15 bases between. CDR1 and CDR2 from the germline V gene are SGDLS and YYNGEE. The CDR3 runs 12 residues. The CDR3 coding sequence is TGTGCCAGCAGCCCCGGGCCGGGGGAGGCTTTCTTT. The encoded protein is CASSPGPGEAFF.